Shown below are 29 T cell receptor beta chains from a single sample sequenced in a study of cytomegalovirus exposure and HLA in healthy donors. In the PCR, 60 Vbeta and 13 Jbeta primers were used. TCRdb's table, derived via immunoSEQ multiplex PCR, lists solely in-frame clones and lacks some. The sample comprises some 150,000 clones, 55% to 70% of which are singletons, and 5.5% to 9% rests with the top ten. The sample was PBMCs. The receptor source for this set is a woman between 55 and 75 years old in good health and CMV-seropositive.

This clone was observed a single time. The J gene is TRBJ2-1, the V gene TRBV7-2; the match to TRBD1 covers 7 bases. Germline lookup yields CDR1 SGHTA and CDR2 FQGNSA. Trimming removed 3 bases from V and 1 base from J; junction bases left unmatched: 6. This CDR3 comprises 16 residues. CDR3 residues: CASSFETGLSYNEQFF. The CDR3 bases are TGTGCCAGCAGCTTCGAGACAGGGCTTTCCTACAATGAGCAGTTCTTC.

This sequence joins TRBV5-4 and TRBJ1-2, with D perhaps TRBD1 (5 bases). The CDR3 has 14 amino acids. From germline, CDR1 is SGHNT and CDR2 YYREEE (reference sequence). The germline V and J ends were trimmed by 7 bases and 0 bases, with 13 bases remaining between them. In DNA, the CDR3 is TGTGCCAGCGCGGGGACCGATTCTAACTATGGCTACACCTTC. Its translation: CASAGTDSNYGYTF.

V and J are TRBV28 and TRBJ2-7; 9 nucleotides match TRBD1. The CDR3 contains 15 residues. J gave up 9 bases and V 6 bases, and 15 bases lay outside the gene matches. Germline CDR1 reads MDHEN; CDR2 reads SYDVKM. The CDR3 sequence: CASSPNRDRVVRQYF. The DNA for the CDR3 is TGTGCCAGCAGCCCTAACCGGGACAGGGTCGTTAGGCAGTACTTC.

This rearrangement joins TRBV28 to TRBJ2-3; D perhaps matches TRBD2 (5 bases). The CDR3 has 14 amino acids. In germline, CDR1 is MDHEN, CDR2 SYDVKM. V lost 3 bases and J 6 bases, leaving 13 bases between the germline ends. DNA of the CDR3: TGTGCCAGCAGTTTGATGGAGGTTAGGGATACGCAGTATTTT. Its translation: CASSLMEVRDTQYF.

The J gene is TRBJ2-2, the V gene TRBV5-6; possibly TRBD1 for D (5 bases). The V end lost 0 bases, the J end lost 3 bases, and 9 bases lay between the germline ends. Germline CDR1 and CDR2: SGHDT and YYEEEE. The CDR3 loop spans 15 amino acids. The CDR3 protein is CASSLVQGYTGELFF. Here the CDR3 DNA reads TGTGCCAGCAGCTTGGTTCAGGGATACACCGGGGAGCTGTTTTTT. The full variable domain, completed using reference TRBV5-6 and TRBJ2-2, is DAGVTQSPTHLIKTRGQQVTLRCSPKSGHDTVSWYQQALGQGPQFIFQYYEEEERQRGNFPDRFSGHQFPNYSSELNVNALLLGDSALYLCASSLVQGYTGELFFGEGSRLTVL.

The chain couples TRBV7-9 to TRBJ1-2; 7 bases line up with TRBD1. This CDR3 is built from 14 residues. Per germline, CDR1 SEHNR and CDR2 FQNEAQ (reference sequence). The ends lost 4 bases at V and 4 bases at J; junction bases unmatched: 6. Here the CDR3 reads CASSSPTGFYGYTF. In DNA form, the CDR3 reads TGTGCCAGCAGCTCACCGACAGGGTTCTATGGCTACACCTTC. The complete variable domain, with remaining parts taken from reference TRBV7-9 and TRBJ1-2, reads DTGVSQNPRHKITKRGQNVTFRCDPISEHNRLYWYRQTLGQGPEFLTYFQNEAQLEKSRLLSDRFSAERPKGSFSTLEIQRTEQGDSAMYLCASSSPTGFYGYTFGSGTRLTVV.

The chain employs TRBV18 and TRBJ1-5, with 9 bases aligning to TRBD1. Germline CDR1 KGHSH, CDR2 LQKENI. The J segment lost 7 bases and the V segment lost 6 bases, leaving 7 bases of the junction unmatched. The CDR3 extends over 14 amino acids. In DNA, the CDR3 is TGTGCCAGCTCCCAAGACAGGGGGATACAGCCCCAGCATTTT. Its protein is CASSQDRGIQPQHF.

V usage is TRBV2 and J usage is TRBJ2-7; D is unclear. V lost 6 bases, J lost 0 bases, and 15 bases lay in between. CDR3 length: 15 amino acids. Looked up from germline, CDR1 is SNHLY and CDR2 is FYNNEI. The CDR3: CASRNLEGASYEQYF. In nucleotides, the CDR3 is TGTGCCAGCAGAAATCTAGAAGGTGCCTCCTACGAGCAGTACTTC. The variable domain in full, with the rest retrieved from reference TRBV2 and TRBJ2-7, is EPEVTQTPSHQVTQMGQEVILRCVPISNHLYFYWYRQILGQKVEFLVSFYNNEISEKSEIFDDQFSVERPDGSNFTLKIRSTKLEDSAMYFCASRNLEGASYEQYFGPGTRLTVT.

The CDR3 loop reads CASSQEASGIEQFF. DNA for the CDR3: TGTGCCAGCAGCCAAGAGGCTAGCGGGATTGAGCAGTTCTTC. This chain joins TRBV4-2 and TRBJ2-1; TRBD2 aligns across 9 bases. V dropped 0 bases and J dropped 9; count of bases not matched to a gene: 3. The length of the CDR3 is 14 residues. Per the germline V gene, CDR1 is LGHNA and CDR2 is YNFKEQ.

The rearrangement links TRBV7-2 to TRBJ2-3; 7 bases map to TRBD2. The trim removed 1 base at V and 3 bases at J, leaving 7 bases unmatched. CDR3 length: 16 amino acids. Germline CDR1 and CDR2: SGHTA and FQGNSA. The CDR3 sequence: CASSLVSGTWTDTQYF. DNA of the CDR3: TGTGCCAGCAGCTTAGTCAGCGGGACTTGGACAGATACGCAGTATTTT.

The chain is built from TRBV18 and TRBJ2-7; possible D gene TRBD2, 5 bases. The CDR3 covers 14 residues. CDR1 and CDR2 from the germline V gene are KGHSH and LQKENI. Trimming cost V 0 bases and J 5 bases, with 11 bases left between them. As DNA, the CDR3 is TGTGCCAGCTCACCACCAGGACTCCGTGACGAGCAGTACTTC. This translates into CASSPPGLRDEQYF.

The chain combines TRBV30 with TRBJ1-5, with a weak D call TRBD1 (6 bases). The germline gives CDR1 GTSNPN, CDR2 SVGIG (reference sequence). CDR3 length: 14 residues. The V gene lost 3 bases and the J gene lost 0 bases, with 9 bases spanning the gap. CDR3 sequence (DNA): TGTGCCTGGAGCGAGGGGGTTAGCAATCAGCCCCAGCATTTT. Residues: CAWSEGVSNQPQHF.

The chain recombines TRBV7-9 with TRBJ2-5, with 7 positions matching TRBD2. The CDR3 extends over 15 amino acids. Losses at the gene ends were 2 bases for V and 5 bases for J; bases not matched to a gene: 8. Germline loops: CDR1 SEHNR, CDR2 FQNEAQ (reference sequence). In DNA form, the CDR3 reads TGTGCCAGCAGCTTAAAGGGGAGGGGAGGCGAGACCCAGTACTTC. This codes for CASSLKGRGGETQYF.

The rearrangement links TRBV2 to TRBJ2-7; 10 bases are a match to TRBD1. The junction had 7 bases not matched to a gene; V was cut back by 8 bases and J by 3 bases. The CDR3 extends over 14 amino acids. CDR1 and CDR2 (germline): SNHLY, FYNNEI. DNA for the CDR3: TGTGCCAGCCTCCCCGGGACAGGGGTCTACGAGCAGTACTTC. This translates into CASLPGTGVYEQYF. Full variable domain (remainder filled in from reference TRBV2 and TRBJ2-7): EPEVTQTPSHQVTQMGQEVILRCVPISNHLYFYWYRQILGQKVEFLVSFYNNEISEKSEIFDDQFSVERPDGSNFTLKIRSTKLEDSAMYFCASLPGTGVYEQYFGPGTRLTVT.

The chain joins TRBV28 to TRBJ2-2, with 8 positions matching TRBD2. This CDR3 is 18 amino acids long. V lost 5 bases and J lost 5; bases outside the gene matches: 16. CDR1 is MDHEN and CDR2 is SYDVKM in the germline V gene. CDR3 coding DNA: TGTGCCAGCAGTCCCCGTCCGGGGCGGGGGGACACGACCGGGGAGCTGTTTTTT. Translation gives CASSPRPGRGDTTGELFF.

This chain links TRBV27 with TRBJ2-4; 13 nucleotides match TRBD2. Per the germline V gene, CDR1 is MNHEY and CDR2 is SMNVEV (reference sequence). Unmatched junction bases numbered 5, after V lost 6 bases and J lost 9 bases. CDR3 length: 14 amino acids. CDR3 in amino acids: CASSPGTSGTIQYF. The DNA for the CDR3 is TGTGCCAGCAGCCCCGGGACTAGCGGGACCATTCAGTACTTC.

The V gene is TRBV9, the J gene TRBJ2-1; 8 bases agree with TRBD1. The V segment lost 7 bases and the J segment 3 bases; nucleotides outside the gene matches: 9. Germline V CDR1 and CDR2: SGDLS, YYNGEE. The CDR3 has 15 amino acids. The CDR3 sequence: CASSYGQGFYNEQFF. For the CDR3, the DNA is TGTGCCAGCTCCTACGGACAGGGTTTCTACAATGAGCAGTTCTTC.

The chain links TRBV9 to TRBJ2-7, with TRBD2 matching over 7 bases. Germline loops: CDR1 SGDLS, CDR2 YYNGEE. V lost 0 bases, J lost 6 bases, and 3 bases stayed unmatched. CDR3 length equals 13 residues. The CDR3 bases are TGTGCCAGCAGCGTAGGGGGAGGGCGCGAGCAGTACTTC. Translating it yields CASSVGGGREQYF.

V and J are TRBV6-5 and TRBJ1-2; D is undetermined. The V gene's germline CDR1 is MNHEY and CDR2 SVGAGI. The CDR3 has 14 amino acids. Trimming removed 4 bases at V and 6 bases at J, with 15 bases between. In nucleotides, the CDR3 is TGTGCCAGCAGTTTCGCGGGAAATGCTCATGGCTACACCTTC. Its protein is CASSFAGNAHGYTF.

The count of this clone is one. The rearrangement links TRBV7-3 to TRBJ2-7; 10 positions match TRBD1. From germline, CDR1 is SGHTA and CDR2 FQGTGA. V shed 5 bases, J shed 2 bases, and the junction held 6 bases outside the gene matches. The length of the CDR3 is 15 residues. The CDR3 DNA reads TGTGCCAGCAGCCCCGGACAGGGGGGGGCCTACGAGCAGTACTTC. This gives the protein CASSPGQGGAYEQYF.

The V gene is TRBV7-9, the J gene TRBJ2-3, with TRBD2 matching 12 bases. With 3 bases clipped from V and 4 bases from J, the junction kept 5 bases outside the gene matches. The CDR3 sequence is 16 residues long. Germline assignment: CDR1 SEHNR and CDR2 FQNEAQ (reference sequence). In DNA form, the CDR3 reads TGTGCCAGCAGCTTTCTAGCGGGAGGGGTAGCAGATACGCAGTATTTT. This sequence encodes CASSFLAGGVADTQYF.

This sequence joins TRBV28 and TRBJ1-4; 9 nucleotides line up with TRBD1. The germline V gene has CDR1 MDHEN and CDR2 SYDVKM. The CDR3 loop spans 15 amino acids. Trimming cost V 5 bases and J 2 bases; bases outside gene matches: 3. In nucleotides, the CDR3 is TGTGCCAGCAGTAAACAGGGGGCCACTAATGAAAAACTGTTTTTT. Protein product: CASSKQGATNEKLFF.

This clone came up a few times. V is TRBV2 and J is TRBJ2-1; tentatively, D is TRBD2 (5 bases). Germline CDR1 reads SNHLY; CDR2 reads FYNNEI. CDR3 length equals 11 residues. V lost 11 bases, J lost 8 bases, and 13 bases lay in between. The CDR3 nucleotides are TGTGCCCGCGGGTTCCTCGATGAGCAGTTCTTC. Amino acids: CARGFLDEQFF.

This clone was seen a few times. The rearrangement uses TRBV11-2 and TRBJ2-2; 7 bases map to TRBD2. With 0 bases clipped from V and 2 bases from J, the junction kept 6 bases outside the gene matches. CDR3 length equals 17 residues. Germline CDR1 and CDR2: SGHAT and FQNNGV. CDR3 DNA: TGTGCCAGCAGCTTAGAGCCCCAGCGGGGTAACACCGGGGAGCTGTTTTTT. It codes for CASSLEPQRGNTGELFF.

This clone was seen more than once but under ten times. V is TRBV28 and J is TRBJ2-1; 7 bases align to TRBD2. CDR3 length equals 17 residues. The V gene's germline CDR1 is MDHEN and CDR2 SYDVKM. Losses at the gene ends were 5 bases for V and 1 base for J; bases not matched to a gene: 11. For the CDR3, the DNA is TGTGCCAGCAGTACTCCCAGCGGGATGGGGTCCTACAATGAGCAGTTCTTC. This encodes CASSTPSGMGSYNEQFF.

The rearrangement uses TRBV29-1 and TRBJ1-2; maybe TRBD1 (5 bases). This CDR3 contains 13 residues. Germline CDR1 is SQVTM and CDR2 is ANQGSEA. Trimming shortened V by 1 base and J by 8 bases, and 14 bases separated the two germline ends. The CDR3 nucleotides are TGCAGCGTTGAAGGAACAGGTCAGGGAGGCTACACCTTC. It is translated as CSVEGTGQGGYTF.

The chain couples TRBV19 to TRBJ1-1; D is undetermined. Per the germline V gene, CDR1 is LNHDA and CDR2 is SQIVND (reference sequence). The CDR3 has 14 amino acids. Trimming left V 2 bases short and J 1 base short, with 8 bases between. CDR3 region: CASSITRGNTEAFF. CDR3 bases: TGTGCCAGTAGTATAACTCGGGGGAACACTGAAGCTTTCTTT.

The chain couples TRBV28 to TRBJ2-5; 9 bases agree with TRBD1. Germline CDR1 reads MDHEN; CDR2 reads SYDVKM. J lost 4 bases, V lost 4 bases, and 10 bases had no gene match. The CDR3 sequence is 16 residues long. This chain's CDR3 is CASSSSQGAKGETQYF. The CDR3 DNA reads as TGTGCCAGCAGTTCCTCACAGGGGGCAAAAGGAGAGACCCAGTACTTC.

The chain employs TRBV28 and TRBJ1-6; D remains ambiguous. From germline, CDR1 is MDHEN and CDR2 SYDVKM. The CDR3 totals 12 residues. V was clipped by 3 bases and J by 9 bases, with 6 bases between them. This CDR3 reads CASSLGVSPLHF. The CDR3 DNA reads as TGTGCCAGCAGTTTGGGCGTTTCACCCCTCCACTTT.